These 29 T cell receptor beta chains share one sample of origin, sequenced in a study of blood T cell repertoires in COVID-19. Repertoires were generated with immunoSEQ multiplex PCR, while TCRdb's copy carries only in-frame clones and drops some. Of under 60,000 clones listed, 89% are singletons. Sample: peripheral blood. The receptor set was obtained from a man between 60 and 75 years old with acute or convalescent COVID-19.

The V and J genes are TRBV29-1 and TRBJ2-7; possible D gene TRBD1, 7 bases. The CDR3 is made up of 12 amino acids. Between the trimmed V and J ends, which lost 5 bases and 6 bases, there was a span of 14 bases. The V gene's germline CDR1 is SQVTM and CDR2 ANQGSEA. The DNA of the CDR3 is TGCAGCGTTTTCAGGGGGGAACGCGAGCAGTACTTC. Residues: CSVFRGEREQYF.

The chain is built from TRBV19 and TRBJ2-6; 8 bases are shared with TRBD1. CDR1 LNHDA and CDR2 SQIVND come from the germline V gene (reference sequence). This CDR3 is 16 amino acids long. V was pared by 3 bases and J by 4 bases, with 5 bases of the junction left unmatched. The CDR3 loop reads CASSIQGARGANVLTF. CDR3 nucleotide sequence: TGTGCCAGTAGTATTCAGGGGGCGCGAGGGGCCAACGTCCTGACTTTC.

This clone has a single count. The chain joins TRBV19 to TRBJ1-1; no clear D. Between the trimmed V and J ends, which lost 6 bases and 0 bases, there was a span of 8 bases. Germline V CDR1 and CDR2: LNHDA, SQIVND (reference sequence). The CDR3 runs 13 residues. The CDR3 region has the DNA TGTGCCAGTAGCGCAACAGTGAACACTGAAGCTTTCTTT. Its translation: CASSATVNTEAFF. Drawing the rest from reference TRBV19 and TRBJ1-1, the complete variable domain is DGGITQSPKYLFRKEGQNVTLSCEQNLNHDAMYWYRQDPGQGLRLIYYSQIVNDFQKGDIAEGYSVSREKKESFPLTVTSAQKNPTAFYLCASSATVNTEAFFGQGTRLTVV.

The chain uses TRBV4-1 and TRBJ1-5, with a tentative D call TRBD1 (6 bases). The CDR3 contains 17 residues. CDR1 and CDR2 from the germline V gene are MGHRA and YSYEKL. Trimming cost V 0 bases and J 3 bases, with 15 bases left between them. As DNA, the CDR3 is TGCGCCAGCAGCCAAGATTTATTCCGGGACAACAATCAGCCCCAGCATTTT. Its protein is CASSQDLFRDNNQPQHF.

The genes are TRBV7-8 and TRBJ1-2; perhaps TRBD1 as D (6 bases). CDR3 length equals 14 residues. Trimming left V 1 base short and J 8 bases short, with 14 bases between. Germline assignment: CDR1 SGHVS and CDR2 FQNEAQ. The CDR3 sequence: CASSLGTELGGYTF. Written as DNA, the CDR3 is TGTGCCAGCAGCTTAGGGACAGAACTCGGGGGCTACACCTTC. The variable domain in full, completed from reference TRBV7-8 and TRBJ1-2, reads GAGVSQSPRYKVAKRGQDVALRCDPISGHVSLFWYQQALGQGPEFLTYFQNEAQLDKSGLPSDRFFAERPEGSVSTLKIQRTQQEDSAVYLCASSLGTELGGYTFGSGTRLTVV.

The V and J genes are TRBV5-6 and TRBJ2-1, with 9 bases aligning to TRBD1. V lost 0 bases, J lost 7 bases, and 11 bases stayed unmatched. The CDR3 has 17 residues. The germline CDR1 and CDR2 sequences are SGHDT and YYEEEE. CDR3 nucleotide sequence: TGTGCCAGCAGCTTGGCGAGAGACAGGGGGAAAAAAAATGAGCAGTTCTTC. It is translated as CASSLARDRGKKNEQFF.

This clone was picked up a small number of times. This chain connects TRBV6-5 to TRBJ2-2; 7 nucleotides match TRBD1. This CDR3 has 14 residues. Germline CDR1 MNHEY, CDR2 SVGAGI. Trimming removed 8 bases from V and 6 bases from J; junction bases left unmatched: 9. The CDR3 reads CASRDSLGSGELFF. CDR3 in DNA: TGTGCCAGCCGGGACAGCTTGGGGTCCGGGGAGCTGTTTTTT.

The rearrangement joins TRBV6-5 to TRBJ1-5; D gene uncertain. The CDR3 sequence is 13 residues long. V was pared by 6 bases and J by 6 bases, with 12 bases between. CDR1 MNHEY and CDR2 SVGAGI come from the germline V gene. CDR3: CASRSPPGQPQHF. DNA for the CDR3: TGTGCCAGCAGGTCCCCACCCGGTCAGCCCCAGCATTTT.

This clone has just one count. V usage is TRBV5-4 and J usage is TRBJ1-1, with a weak D call TRBD1 (6 bases). Germline assignment: CDR1 SGHNT and CDR2 YYREEE (reference sequence). V was clipped by 3 bases and J by 0 bases, with 15 bases between them. This CDR3 has 16 residues. In nucleotides, the CDR3 is TGTGCCAGCAGCTCAGGACAGACGGTAGTGAACACTGAAGCTTTCTTT. It codes for CASSSGQTVVNTEAFF.

The V gene is TRBV6-5, the J gene TRBJ1-2, with TRBD1 matching 7 bases. This CDR3 is 12 amino acids long. The junction had 4 bases not matched to a gene; V was cut back by 11 bases and J by 1 base. CDR1 is MNHEY and CDR2 is SVGAGI in the germline V gene. CDR3 residues: CAGTDFNYGYTF. CDR3 DNA: TGTGCCGGGACAGATTTTAACTATGGCTACACCTTC.

J is TRBJ1-2 and V is TRBV2; 7 bases line up with TRBD1. CDR3 length equals 15 residues. V dropped 2 bases and J dropped 4; count of bases not matched to a gene: 7. Germline loops: CDR1 SNHLY, CDR2 FYNNEI. The CDR3 DNA sequence: TGTGCCAGCAGTGAACGCAGGGGGGAGAGCTATGGCTACACCTTC. It translates to CASSERRGESYGYTF.

This clone has a single count. V usage is TRBV9 and J usage is TRBJ2-3; 9 bases align to TRBD1. With 5 bases clipped from V and 2 bases from J, the junction kept 6 bases outside the gene matches. This CDR3 is 15 amino acids long. The germline V gene has CDR1 SGDLS and CDR2 YYNGEE. The CDR3 spells CASSAGTGNTDTQYF. CDR3 bases: TGTGCCAGCAGTGCCGGGACAGGGAACACAGATACGCAGTATTTT.

V usage is TRBV24-1 and J usage is TRBJ1-5; D call uncertain. CDR3 length equals 14 residues. CDR1 is KGHDR, CDR2 SFDVKD, per germline. Between the trimmed V and J ends, which lost 5 bases and 1 base, there was a span of 8 bases. CDR3 region: CATSAHGSNQPQHF. As DNA, the CDR3 is TGTGCCACCAGTGCCCATGGCAGCAATCAGCCCCAGCATTTT.

This chain uses TRBV11-3 with TRBJ2-2; 12 bases fit TRBD1. The CDR3 length is 16 residues. With V trimmed by 5 bases and J by 7 bases, 8 bases remained unmatched. Germline V CDR1 and CDR2: SGHNT, YENEEA. CDR3 in amino acids: CASSTGTGGWSGELFF. CDR3 bases: TGTGCCAGCAGCACAGGGACAGGGGGCTGGAGCGGGGAGCTGTTTTTT.

The chain carries TRBV9 and TRBJ1-2; D unclear. CDR3 length: 12 residues. Looked up from germline, CDR1 is SGDLS and CDR2 is YYNGEE. V was shortened by 4 bases and J by 3 bases, with 7 bases between the two germline ends. The CDR3 here is CASSSSYYGYTF. The CDR3 nucleotides read TGTGCCAGCAGCTCAAGCTACTATGGCTACACCTTC.

The gene calls are TRBV19 and TRBJ2-3; D is possibly TRBD1 (5 bases). Germline lookup yields CDR1 LNHDA and CDR2 SQIVND (reference sequence). CDR3 length: 15 residues. V was shortened by 6 bases and J by 4 bases, with 17 bases between the two germline ends. Written as DNA, the CDR3 is TGTGCCAGTAGCGCCGGGCTCAGGGCGGCAGATACGCAGTATTTT. Its protein product is CASSAGLRAADTQYF.

In this sample, this clone turned up once. The chain employs TRBV18 and TRBJ1-5; 8 bases match TRBD1. This CDR3 contains 19 residues. Germline CDR1 and CDR2: KGHSH and LQKENI. J lost 2 bases, V lost 1 base, and 13 bases had no gene match. The CDR3 region has the DNA TGTGCCAGCTCACCACGGGGAGGACAGGGAGGTTTTGGCAATCAGCCCCAGCATTTT. Translation: CASSPRGGQGGFGNQPQHF. Using reference TRBV18 and TRBJ1-5 for the parts outside the CDR3, the full variable domain is NAGVMQNPRHLVRRRGQEARLRCSPMKGHSHVYWYRQLPEEGLKFMVYLQKENIIDESGMPKERFSAEFPKEGPSILRIQQVVRGDSAAYFCASSPRGGQGGFGNQPQHFGDGTRLSIL.

J is TRBJ2-7 and V is TRBV9; D is unresolved. Germline V gene lookup returns CDR1 SGDLS and CDR2 YYNGEE. The CDR3 sequence is 14 residues long. Trimming shortened V by 2 bases and J by 0 bases, and 9 bases separated the two germline ends. This chain's CDR3 is CASSVAISSYEQYF. CDR3 DNA sequence: TGTGCCAGCAGCGTGGCAATCAGCTCCTACGAGCAGTACTTC.

The chain is built from TRBV5-4 and TRBJ2-1; 9 bases line up with TRBD1. V lost 4 bases to trimming and J lost 5 bases; unmatched junction nucleotides: 7. This CDR3 spans 15 amino acids. Looked up from germline, CDR1 is SGHNT and CDR2 is YYREEE (reference sequence). The CDR3: CASSRSGQGDNEQFF. The CDR3 region has the DNA TGTGCCAGCAGCAGATCGGGACAGGGCGACAATGAGCAGTTCTTC. The variable domain in full, completed from reference TRBV5-4 and TRBJ2-1, reads ETGVTQSPTHLIKTRGQQVTLRCSSQSGHNTVSWYQQALGQGPQFIFQYYREEENGRGNFPPRFSGLQFPNYSSELNVNALELDDSALYLCASSRSGQGDNEQFFGPGTRLTVL.

The rearrangement uses TRBV6-5 and TRBJ2-3, with D tentatively TRBD2 (6 bases). The germline V gene has CDR1 MNHEY and CDR2 SVGAGI. The CDR3 is made up of 16 amino acids. Trimming took 4 bases from V and 3 from J, leaving 17 bases between them. The CDR3 DNA sequence: TGTGCCAGCAGTTTGGGTCCGGGGGTCGGGACAGATACGCAGTATTTT. Amino acids: CASSLGPGVGTDTQYF.

The chain joins TRBV7-3 to TRBJ2-7; TRBD1 is a possible D gene (6 bases). The CDR3 is 14 amino acids. Trimming left V 6 bases short and J 0 bases short, with 12 bases between. In germline, CDR1 is SGHTA, CDR2 FQGTGA. The CDR3 bases are TGTGCCAGCAGTCGAACAGGGAGCTCCTACGAGCAGTACTTC. Translated: CASSRTGSSYEQYF. The full variable domain, rest sourced from reference TRBV7-3 and TRBJ2-7, is GAGVSQTPSNKVTEKGKYVELRCDPISGHTALYWYRQSLGQGPEFLIYFQGTGAADDSGLPNDRFFAVRPEGSVSTLKIQRTERGDSAVYLCASSRTGSSYEQYFGPGTRLTVT.

This chain uses TRBV27 with TRBJ1-1; D might be TRBD1 (5 bases). The V gene's germline CDR1 is MNHEY and CDR2 SMNVEV (reference sequence). The CDR3 has 16 amino acids. Trimming stripped 4 bases from V and 3 bases from J, with 18 bases between. This CDR3 is CASSSPGMTRDTEAFF. DNA for the CDR3: TGTGCCAGCAGTTCCCCAGGGATGACTAGGGACACTGAAGCTTTCTTT.

The V call is TRBV5-1, the J call TRBJ1-3, with 9 bases matching TRBD1. Trimming at V came to 0 bases and at J to 1 base, leaving 8 bases not matched to a gene. Germline V CDR1 and CDR2: SGHRS, YFSETQ. The CDR3 is 18 amino acids. The CDR3 bases are TGCGCCAGCAGCTTGGATCGACAGGGGGTAGTGTCTGGAAACACCATATATTTT. As protein: CASSLDRQGVVSGNTIYF.

In DNA, the CDR3 is TGTGCCAGCAGCATGCAGAACTCTGGAAACACCATATATTTT. Its translation is CASSMQNSGNTIYF. The genes are TRBV6-5 and TRBJ1-3; unclear D gene. Germline V gene data show CDR1 as MNHEY and CDR2 as SVGAGI. Trimming shortened V by 6 bases and J by 0 bases, and 9 bases separated the two germline ends. The CDR3 has 14 residues.

This chain connects TRBV6-5 to TRBJ1-4; possible D gene TRBD1, 6 bases. The CDR3 has 13 amino acids. V was clipped by 6 bases and J by 4 bases, with 9 bases between them. Germline V gene data show CDR1 as MNHEY and CDR2 as SVGAGI. The CDR3 region has the DNA TGTGCCAGCAGGCGACAGGTTAATGAAAAACTGTTTTTT. Its protein is CASRRQVNEKLFF.

The V gene is TRBV5-1, the J gene TRBJ2-4; the D gene is possibly TRBD1 (8 bases). In germline, CDR1 is SGHRS, CDR2 YFSETQ. V was clipped by 4 bases and J by 8 bases, with 16 bases between them. This CDR3 is 14 amino acids long. CDR3 amino acids: CASSGDRSGDIQYF. DNA of the CDR3: TGCGCCAGCAGCGGGGACAGGAGCGGGGACATTCAGTACTTC.

This sequence joins TRBV11-2 and TRBJ2-7, with D tentatively TRBD2 (5 bases). CDR1 and CDR2 (germline): SGHAT, FQNNGV. Deletions cut 5 bases from V and 2 bases from J, with 7 bases between. CDR3 length: 12 amino acids. CDR3 residues: CASSPGTYEQYF. CDR3 nucleotide sequence: TGTGCCAGCAGCCCCGGGACCTACGAGCAGTACTTC.

CDR3 coding DNA: TGCGCCAGCAGCTTGGGTTCCGGTGATGGCTACACCTTC. Protein product: CASSLGSGDGYTF. This chain connects TRBV5-1 to TRBJ1-2; D is unclear. The CDR3 has 13 residues. With 0 bases removed from V and 6 bases from J, the gap between germline ends came to 9 bases. From germline, CDR1 is SGHRS and CDR2 YFSETQ.

The chain joins TRBV7-9 to TRBJ2-2; D might be TRBD1 (5 bases). Germline V gene lookup returns CDR1 SEHNR and CDR2 FQNEAQ (reference sequence). V was pared by 10 bases and J by 0 bases, with 15 bases between. CDR3 length: 15 residues. The CDR3 sequence is CAIPVTVSNTGELFF. The CDR3 DNA reads TGTGCCATCCCAGTGACAGTTTCGAACACCGGGGAGCTGTTTTTT.